The present TCR beta chain was sequenced within a study of tissue T cells after allogeneic stem cell transplantation. In its sample, this clone was seen once. The antigen remains undetermined. The gene names here belong to mouse. From the germline J gene comes the end of the CDR3, since the read stops 1 residue before it. The CDR3 is 16 amino acids. Germline values: CDR1 GKSSPN, CDR2 SITVG. V trimming: 0 bases; J trimming: 0 bases; junction bases outside the gene matches: 4. Whole-study findings and limits: In patients and mice, blood and spleen missed much of tissue repertoire. Which tissue TCRs were alloreactive or antigen-specific was not determined. Some clones might be persisting host cells.

TCRbeta CDR3 was sequenced at survey depth with template counts. Some clones are missing from TCRdb's copy, which holds only in-frame ones; the method was immunoSEQ multiplex PCR. The profile shows 20,000 to 25,000 clones, 55% to 80% of them singletons. Source material: spleen. This TCR was recovered from a female BALB/c mouse in good health. These mice share the MHC haplotype H2-d. The rearrangement uses TRBV31 and TRBJ2-4; 9 bases are a match to TRBD2. CDR3 DNA (partial): TGTGCCTGGAGTCTCCGGACTGGGGCTAGTCAAAACACCTTGTAC. It yields the protein CAWSLRTGASQNTLY. The full CDR3 protein reads CAWSLRTGASQNTLYF.